The next 21 T cell receptor beta chains were all read from a single sample in a study of Tregs in tolerant kidney transplant recipients. Sequencing was performed with immunoSEQ multiplex PCR; in TCRdb, only in-frame clones are kept and a portion is missing. The sample includes about 15,000 clones, approximately 94% of them seen just once. Sequences were obtained from CD8+ T cells from blood. The receptors were gathered from a human donor in good health.

The rearrangement uses TRBV20-1 and TRBJ2-1; D might be TRBD1 (5 bases). The CDR3 spans 11 residues. V was clipped by 4 bases and J by 9 bases, with 10 bases between them. Germline loops: CDR1 DFQATT, CDR2 SNEGSKA (reference sequence). CDR3 sequence: CSATWGAEQFF. Here the CDR3 DNA reads TGCAGTGCTACCTGGGGCGCTGAGCAGTTCTTC.

CDR3 amino acids: CASSFAPLRYEQYF. The CDR3 bases are TGTGCCAGCAGCTTTGCCCCCTTGAGGTACGAGCAGTACTTC. The genes are TRBV7-2 and TRBJ2-7; D ambiguous. The CDR3 contains 14 residues. The germline V gene encodes CDR1 SGHTA and CDR2 FQGNSA. V lost 3 bases, J lost 4 bases, and 13 bases lay in between.

V and J are TRBV2 and TRBJ2-7; D uncertain. Germline loops: CDR1 SNHLY, CDR2 FYNNEI. The V end was cut by 5 bases, the J end by 1 base, with 15 bases between. This CDR3 is 15 amino acids long. In DNA, the CDR3 is TGTGCCAGCAGTTTTAAAACTCTAGGGTCCTACGAGCAGTACTTC. Its protein product is CASSFKTLGSYEQYF.

This clone has just one count. This chain connects TRBV7-6 to TRBJ2-7, with 7 nucleotides matching TRBD1. V shed 1 base, J shed 2 bases, and the junction held 5 bases outside the gene matches. The CDR3 has 15 residues. Germline-derived CDR1 and CDR2 are SGHVS and FNYEAQ. CDR3 loop: CASSLGQGPTYEQYF. The CDR3 coding sequence is TGTGCCAGCAGCTTAGGACAGGGTCCCACCTACGAGCAGTACTTC. The entire variable domain, with the rest obtained from reference TRBV7-6 and TRBJ2-7, is as follows: GAGVSQSPRYKVTKRGQDVALRCDPISGHVSLYWYRQALGQGPEFLTYFNYEAQQDKSGLPNDRFSAERPEGSISTLTIQRTEQRDSAMYRCASSLGQGPTYEQYFGPGTRLTVT.

This clone was seen a single time. The chain couples TRBV7-9 to TRBJ2-5, with D possibly matching TRBD1 (6 bases). Between the trimmed V and J ends, which lost 5 bases and 2 bases, there was a span of 27 bases. The V gene's germline CDR1 is SEHNR and CDR2 FQNEAQ (reference sequence). The CDR3 is 19 amino acids. DNA for the CDR3: TGTGCCAGCAGCCCTACAGAGGACAGAGACCAAATTCCACAAGAGACCCAGTACTTC. Translated: CASSPTEDRDQIPQETQYF.

The CDR3 DNA reads TGCGCCAGCAGCCAAGCTACTCTAGGGCCTCCCAAGTGGAAGACTGAAGCTTTCTTT. Its protein product is CASSQATLGPPKWKTEAFF. The gene calls are TRBV4-3 and TRBJ1-1; D gene ambiguous. The CDR3 extends over 19 amino acids. V lost 1 base to trimming and J lost 5 bases, with 26 bases between them. Germline assignment: CDR1 LGHNA and CDR2 YSLEER.

The chain recombines TRBV11-2 with TRBJ2-7; D tentatively fits TRBD1 or TRBD2 (5 bases each). Per the germline V gene, CDR1 is SGHAT and CDR2 is FQNNGV. CDR3 length: 13 amino acids. Deletions cut 1 base from V and 4 bases from J, with 8 bases between. The CDR3: CASSLGGEYEQYF. CDR3 in DNA: TGTGCCAGCAGCTTAGGAGGGGAATACGAGCAGTACTTC.

This chain uses TRBV25-1 with TRBJ1-1; the match to TRBD1 covers 11 bases. The CDR3 consists of 14 residues. After removal of 8 bases from V and 5 bases from J, the junction contained 7 bases not matched to a gene. In germline, CDR1 is MGHDK, CDR2 SYGVNS. DNA for the CDR3: TGTGCCAGCGGGACCGGACAGGGGGCTACTGAAGCTTTCTTT. It yields the protein CASGTGQGATEAFF. Looking up the rest from reference TRBV25-1 and TRBJ1-1 gives the full variable domain: EADIYQTPRYLVIGTGKKITLECSQTMGHDKMYWYQQDPGMELHLIHYSYGVNSTEKGDLSSESTVSRIRTEHFPLTLESARPSHTSQYLCASGTGQGATEAFFGQGTRLTVV.

This chain links TRBV27 with TRBJ1-1, with 8 bases identical to TRBD1. V lost 5 bases and J lost 3; bases outside the gene matches: 5. Germline V CDR1 and CDR2: MNHEY, SMNVEV (reference sequence). The CDR3 loop spans 14 amino acids. The CDR3 is CASSRTGTDTEAFF. CDR3 in DNA: TGTGCCAGCAGTAGGACAGGGACCGACACTGAAGCTTTCTTT.

The chain links TRBV30 to TRBJ1-1; D perhaps matches TRBD1 (5 bases). Per germline, CDR1 GTSNPN and CDR2 SVGIG (reference sequence). Trimming cost V 1 base and J 11 bases, with 8 bases left between them. The CDR3 contains 10 residues. Here the CDR3 DNA reads TGTGCCTGGAGTGAGGGGTCGGCTTTCTTT. The encoded protein is CAWSEGSAFF.

The chain uses TRBV7-9 and TRBJ2-3; 8 positions match TRBD2. CDR3 length equals 16 residues. With 5 bases clipped from V and 0 bases from J, the junction kept 7 bases outside the gene matches. CDR1 is SEHNR, CDR2 FQNEAQ, per germline (reference sequence). In nucleotides, the CDR3 is TGTGCCAGCAGCCTACGCGGGGGGCGGAGCACAGATACGCAGTATTTT. Protein product: CASSLRGGRSTDTQYF.

This clone was detected only a few times. This chain connects TRBV6-5 to TRBJ1-2, with D perhaps matching TRBD1 (6 bases). V lost 0 bases and J lost 8, with 13 bases in between. This CDR3 contains 14 residues. Germline V gives CDR1 MNHEY, CDR2 SVGAGI. The CDR3: CASSYSAQGRGYTF. In nucleotides, the CDR3 is TGTGCCAGCAGTTACTCAGCACAGGGCCGGGGCTACACCTTC.

The rearrangement joins TRBV7-9 to TRBJ2-3; the match to TRBD2 covers 15 bases. V shed 4 bases and J 7 bases; nucleotides not matched to a gene: 6. This CDR3 is built from 16 residues. Germline assignment: CDR1 SEHNR and CDR2 FQNEAQ (reference sequence). CDR3 amino acids: CASSSGLAGGTHTQYF. Written as DNA, the CDR3 is TGTGCCAGCAGCTCGGGACTAGCGGGGGGCACCCATACGCAGTATTTT.

The V and J genes are TRBV5-8 and TRBJ1-2, with a possible D match to TRBD1 (5 bases). CDR3 length: 15 amino acids. The germline gives CDR1 SGHTS, CDR2 YDEGEE. Trimming took 3 bases from V and 3 from J, leaving 15 bases between them. The CDR3 sequence: CASSWISTDHYGYTF. CDR3 bases: TGTGCCAGCAGCTGGATATCGACAGACCACTATGGCTACACCTTC.

The sample holds a few counts of this clone. This chain joins TRBV7-9 and TRBJ1-6, with unresolved D. V dropped 5 bases and J dropped 6 bases, with 8 bases sitting between them. The CDR3 runs to 13 residues. The V gene's germline CDR1 is SEHNR and CDR2 FQNEAQ (reference sequence). The CDR3 DNA is TGTGCCAGCAGCCCCGAGCGTAATTCACCCCTCCACTTT. This codes for CASSPERNSPLHF.

The chain recombines TRBV9 with TRBJ2-2; D is unclear. Looked up from germline, CDR1 is SGDLS and CDR2 is YYNGEE. This CDR3 region has 12 residues. V shed 4 bases and J shed 2 bases, with 3 bases lying between them. Here the CDR3 reads CASSSNTGELFF. DNA of the CDR3: TGTGCCAGCAGCTCTAACACCGGGGAGCTGTTTTTT.

This clone was counted a few times. The J gene is TRBJ2-7, the V gene TRBV6-1; maybe TRBD2 (7 bases). V lost 1 base, J lost 5 bases, and 15 bases lay in between. The germline V gene has CDR1 MNHNS and CDR2 SASEGT. The CDR3 consists of 15 residues. The CDR3 DNA reads TGTGCCAGCAGTGAAGTGACGGGGGCGGGAGACGAGCAGTACTTC. Protein: CASSEVTGAGDEQYF.

This sequence joins TRBV4-1 and TRBJ2-3, with D tentatively TRBD2 (6 bases). Trimming took 4 bases from V and 0 from J, leaving 11 bases between them. CDR3 size: 15 residues. Germline V gives CDR1 MGHRA, CDR2 YSYEKL. For the CDR3, the DNA is TGCGCCAGCAGCCCAGTCGCGGGGAGCACAGATACGCAGTATTTT. Its translation is CASSPVAGSTDTQYF.

The chain combines TRBV14 with TRBJ2-5; D is unclear. This CDR3 contains 14 residues. V was trimmed by 0 bases and J by 1 base, leaving 6 bases between them. Germline-derived CDR1 and CDR2 are SGHDN and FVKESK. In DNA, the CDR3 is TGTGCCAGCAGCCAAGAGGCGATCCAAGAGACCCAGTACTTC. Translated: CASSQEAIQETQYF.

This clone was seen a single time. The chain recombines TRBV6-5 with TRBJ2-5; 8 positions match TRBD1. V lost 6 bases to trimming and J lost 7 bases; unmatched junction nucleotides: 13. CDR1 MNHEY and CDR2 SVGAGI come from the germline V gene. The CDR3 is 15 amino acids. CDR3 coding DNA: TGTGCCAGCAGCAAAGGGACAGGCTCCCGAGGGACCCAGTACTTC. Translating gives CASSKGTGSRGTQYF.

V usage is TRBV9 and J usage is TRBJ2-5; 12 nucleotides align to TRBD2. The germline V gene has CDR1 SGDLS and CDR2 YYNGEE. CDR3 length: 15 amino acids. Unmatched junction bases numbered 5, after V lost 4 bases and J lost 4 bases. CDR3 bases: TGTGCCAGCAGCCCTAGCGGGGGGGGAAGAGAGACCCAGTACTTC. Translating gives CASSPSGGGRETQYF.